The 21 T cell receptor beta chains presented below share a single source sample, sequenced in a study of T cell changes during pregnancy in multiple sclerosis. Only in-frame clones appear in the TCRdb table, and some are missing; sequencing was by immunoSEQ multiplex PCR. The table includes 15,000 to 19,000 clones, around 83% detected once. This material consisted of CD8+ T cells from peripheral blood mononuclear cells, taken after pregnancy. Source of these receptors: a female donor in good health, enrolled as a control in a pregnancy study.

The CDR3: CASSQKPETPVTEAFF. The DNA of the CDR3 is TGTGCCAGCTCACAGAAACCCGAAACCCCGGTCACTGAAGCTTTCTTT. This chain connects TRBV18 to TRBJ1-1; D unclear. Trimming left V 4 bases short and J 4 bases short, with 19 bases between. The CDR3 is 16 residues long. Germline V gives CDR1 KGHSH, CDR2 LQKENI.

The rearrangement joins TRBV9 to TRBJ1-2; D perhaps matches TRBD1 (5 bases). V was cut by 7 bases and J by 6 bases, with 13 bases left in between. The CDR3 is made up of 12 amino acids. The V gene's germline CDR1 is SGDLS and CDR2 YYNGEE. CDR3 protein: CASQRGVDGYTF. The CDR3 nucleotides are TGTGCCAGCCAACGGGGGGTGGATGGCTACACCTTC. Filled out from reference TRBV9 and TRBJ1-2, the complete variable domain reads DSGVTQTPKHLITATGQRVTLRCSPRSGDLSVYWYQQSLDQGLQFLIQYYNGEERAKGNILERFSAQQFPDLHSELNLSSLELGDSALYFCASQRGVDGYTFGSGTRLTVV.

The chain has TRBV6-1 and TRBJ2-7; 11 positions match TRBD1. J lost 3 bases, V lost 0 bases, and 1 base had no gene match. The length of the CDR3 is 15 residues. Germline V gene data show CDR1 as MNHNS and CDR2 as SASEGT. CDR3 amino acids: CASSEAGTGGYEQYF. The CDR3 bases are TGTGCCAGCAGTGAAGCCGGGACAGGGGGCTACGAGCAGTACTTC.

The gene calls are TRBV28 and TRBJ1-5; D possibly corresponds to TRBD1 (5 bases). Trimming cost V 11 bases and J 7 bases, with 24 bases left between them. Germline assignment: CDR1 MDHEN and CDR2 SYDVKM. CDR3 length equals 15 residues. CDR3 protein: CASRWEVPRGQPQHF. In DNA, the CDR3 is TGTGCCTCTCGTTGGGAGGTGCCTCGGGGCCAGCCCCAGCATTTT.

The chain employs TRBV10-2 and TRBJ1-1; 7 nucleotides agree with TRBD1. The CDR3 has 16 residues. The junction had 5 bases not matched to a gene; V was cut back by 1 base and J by 0 bases. In germline, CDR1 is WSHSY, CDR2 SAAADI. The CDR3 region is CASSEYDRALNTEAFF. The CDR3 DNA is TGCGCCAGCAGTGAGTACGACAGGGCCCTGAACACTGAAGCTTTCTTT.

Regarding this clone: This specimen includes other DNA sequences encoding the same CDR3. The chain recombines TRBV6-1 with TRBJ2-7; 8 positions agree with TRBD1. J lost 5 bases, V lost 7 bases, and 7 bases had no gene match. Germline loops: CDR1 MNHNS, CDR2 SASEGT. CDR3 length: 13 amino acids. CDR3 in DNA: TGTGCCAGCACCGGGACAGGCCTCCACGAGCAGTACTTC. This gives the protein CASTGTGLHEQYF.

The V gene is TRBV7-8, the J gene TRBJ1-2; 8 bases align to TRBD1. Germline loops: CDR1 SGHVS, CDR2 FQNEAQ. Losses at the gene ends were 1 base for V and 8 bases for J; bases not matched to a gene: 3. This CDR3 spans 13 amino acids. The DNA for the CDR3 is TGTGCCAGCAGCTTAGAGACAGGGGTAGGCTACACCTTC. Its protein is CASSLETGVGYTF. The whole variable domain, filled in from reference TRBV7-8 and TRBJ1-2, reads GAGVSQSPRYKVAKRGQDVALRCDPISGHVSLFWYQQALGQGPEFLTYFQNEAQLDKSGLPSDRFFAERPEGSVSTLKIQRTQQEDSAVYLCASSLETGVGYTFGSGTRLTVV.

The chain employs TRBV19 and TRBJ2-7, with D unresolved. This CDR3 region has 13 residues. V was cut by 5 bases and J by 0 bases, with 8 bases left in between. Germline CDR1 is LNHDA and CDR2 is SQIVND (reference sequence). The CDR3: CASSFGLSYEQYF. The CDR3 nucleotides are TGTGCCAGTAGTTTTGGCCTCTCCTACGAGCAGTACTTC.

The chain employs TRBV5-1 and TRBJ2-7; the match to TRBD1 covers 9 bases. The CDR3 contains 12 residues. The V segment lost 3 bases and the J segment 5 bases; nucleotides outside the gene matches: 0. Germline V lookup: CDR1 SGHRS, CDR2 YFSETQ. CDR3 protein: CASSWTGDEQYF. CDR3 DNA sequence: TGCGCCAGCAGCTGGACAGGGGACGAGCAGTACTTC.

The chain is built from TRBV27 and TRBJ1-1; D may be TRBD1 (6 bases). Trimming took off 8 bases at V and 2 bases at J, with 15 bases between the two ends. CDR3 length: 14 residues. Germline V gives CDR1 MNHEY, CDR2 SMNVEV (reference sequence). The CDR3 DNA follows: TGTGCCAGCGGCCTAAGAGGGACAAACACTGAAGCTTTCTTT. Protein sequence: CASGLRGTNTEAFF.

Only one count was recorded for this clone. This chain joins TRBV7-9 and TRBJ1-1; D is perhaps TRBD1 (6 bases). The CDR3 is made up of 13 amino acids. Trimming left V 1 base short and J 3 bases short, with 6 bases between. Germline CDR1 reads SEHNR; CDR2 reads FQNEAQ (reference sequence). This CDR3 is CASSLDRDTEAFF. The CDR3 DNA sequence: TGTGCCAGCAGCTTAGACAGGGACACTGAAGCTTTCTTT.

This clone was seen a handful of times. This chain connects TRBV4-3 to TRBJ2-1; D perhaps matches TRBD2 (6 bases). Trimming shortened V by 2 bases and J by 8 bases, and 10 bases separated the two germline ends. Germline CDR1 LGHNA, CDR2 YSLEER. This CDR3 comprises 13 residues. CDR3 region: CASSQSWGDEQFF. Here the CDR3 DNA reads TGCGCCAGCAGCCAATCTTGGGGGGATGAGCAGTTCTTC.

The J gene is TRBJ1-1, the V gene TRBV11-2, with 10 bases identical to TRBD1. The length of the CDR3 is 16 residues. With 5 bases clipped from V and 3 bases from J, the junction kept 9 bases outside the gene matches. CDR1 and CDR2 (germline): SGHAT, FQNNGV. DNA of the CDR3: TGTGCCAGCAGCCCCTATACCGGGACAGGGGACACTGAAGCTTTCTTT. This codes for CASSPYTGTGDTEAFF.

This clone has just one count. The gene calls are TRBV5-6 and TRBJ2-1; D unresolved. V gave up 2 bases and J gave up 10 bases, with 7 bases separating them. CDR3 length: 11 residues. Germline V gene sequence: CDR1 SGHDT, CDR2 YYEEEE. The CDR3 region is CASSFTREQFF. The CDR3 bases are TGTGCCAGCAGCTTTACCAGGGAGCAGTTCTTC. The whole variable domain, remainder taken from reference TRBV5-6 and TRBJ2-1, is DAGVTQSPTHLIKTRGQQVTLRCSPKSGHDTVSWYQQALGQGPQFIFQYYEEEERQRGNFPDRFSGHQFPNYSSELNVNALLLGDSALYLCASSFTREQFFGPGTRLTVL.

The chain joins TRBV19 to TRBJ2-7; 13 bases are shared with TRBD2. The junction had 5 bases not matched to a gene; V was cut back by 4 bases and J by 2 bases. In germline, CDR1 is LNHDA, CDR2 SQIVND (reference sequence). The CDR3 has 16 residues. Written as DNA, the CDR3 is TGTGCCAGTAGTAGGGGACTAGCGGGGCTAACCTACGAGCAGTACTTC. Residues: CASSRGLAGLTYEQYF.

The chain couples TRBV7-9 to TRBJ1-2; 7 bases map to TRBD1. CDR1 and CDR2 from the germline V gene are SEHNR and FQNEAQ (reference sequence). Trimming at V came to 7 bases and at J to 8 bases, leaving 13 bases not matched to a gene. The CDR3 has 14 residues. CDR3 sequence (DNA): TGTGCCAGCACCAAGACAGGGAGGAGAGAGGGCTACACCTTC. It translates to CASTKTGRREGYTF.

A single count supports this clone. The gene calls are TRBV7-2 and TRBJ2-5; TRBD2 matches at 11 bases. The DNA end is more similar to TRBJ2-7, so the J call may be wrong. The CDR3 runs to 17 residues. Germline assignment: CDR1 SGHTA and CDR2 FQGNSA. The CDR3 DNA reads as TGTGCCAGCAGCTTAGACGCTAGCGGGGGGCACCCCTACGAGCAGTACTTC. This translates into CASSLDASGGHPYEQYF.

V usage is TRBV6-4 and J usage is TRBJ2-6; 7 nucleotides match TRBD1. In germline, CDR1 is MRHNA, CDR2 SNTAGT. V was clipped by 6 bases and J by 2 bases; unmatched bases: 4. The CDR3 is 15 residues long. The chain's CDR3 is CASSGTGAGANVLTF. The CDR3 DNA reads as TGTGCCAGCAGCGGAACAGGGGCTGGGGCCAACGTCCTGACTTTC.

In this sample, this clone is medium-sized. The V call is TRBV6-4, the J call TRBJ2-2; 9 bases line up with TRBD2. CDR1 MRHNA and CDR2 SNTAGT come from the germline V gene. The J segment lost 4 bases and the V segment lost 0 bases, leaving 0 bases of the junction unmatched. The CDR3 consists of 15 residues. CDR3: CASSDSSGGTGELFF. The CDR3 DNA follows: TGTGCCAGCAGTGACTCTAGCGGGGGCACCGGGGAGCTGTTTTTT.

The chain uses TRBV13 and TRBJ2-1, with TRBD2 matching over 14 bases. V shed 8 bases, J shed 10 bases, and the junction held 10 bases outside the gene matches. The length of the CDR3 is 15 residues. From germline, CDR1 is PRHDT and CDR2 FYEKMQ (reference sequence). CDR3 region: CASSPGTSGGTEQFF. The CDR3, as DNA: TGTGCCAGCTCCCCCGGGACTAGCGGGGGAACGGAGCAGTTCTTC.

The chain uses TRBV5-6 and TRBJ1-5; D may be TRBD1 (5 bases). Looked up from germline, CDR1 is SGHDT and CDR2 is YYEEEE. There are 16 residues in the CDR3. V gave up 2 bases and J gave up 1 base, with 13 bases separating them. This CDR3 is CASSFYAGRSNQPQHF. The CDR3, as DNA: TGTGCCAGCAGCTTTTATGCAGGGCGGAGCAATCAGCCCCAGCATTTT. Combining the CDR3 with reference TRBV5-6 and TRBJ1-5 gives the whole variable domain DAGVTQSPTHLIKTRGQQVTLRCSPKSGHDTVSWYQQALGQGPQFIFQYYEEEERQRGNFPDRFSGHQFPNYSSELNVNALLLGDSALYLCASSFYAGRSNQPQHFGDGTRLSIL.